What follows are 16 T cell receptor beta chains derived from one specimen sequenced in a study of blood T cell repertoires in COVID-19. Using immunoSEQ multiplex PCR, the repertoire was profiled, and TCRdb retains in-frame clones only, with some absent. The sample holds 200,000 or so clones; around four fifths are singletons and the top ten take about 5.1%. The sequencing input was peripheral blood. The receptor source for this set is a woman aged 60-75 years who had recovered from COVID-19.

The CDR3 sequence is CASSTGTAEAFF. The CDR3 DNA reads as TGTGCCAGCAGCACAGGGACAGCTGAAGCTTTCTTT. The V call is TRBV11-3, the J call TRBJ1-1; 7 nucleotides align to TRBD1. Germline V gene data show CDR1 as SGHNT and CDR2 as YENEEA. With 5 bases clipped from V and 6 bases from J, the junction kept 3 bases outside the gene matches. CDR3 size: 12 residues.

This chain links TRBV5-1 with TRBJ2-5; possibly TRBD2 for D (5 bases). CDR3 length equals 13 residues. Germline V gives CDR1 SGHRS, CDR2 YFSETQ. The germline V and J ends were trimmed by 2 bases and 5 bases, with 10 bases remaining between them. CDR3 amino acids: CASSFSSSETQYF. The CDR3 DNA reads TGCGCCAGCAGCTTTTCTAGCTCTGAGACCCAGTACTTC.

CDR3 sequence: CASSLGPAGTQETQYF. CDR3 nucleotides: TGCGCCAGCAGCTTGGGTCCAGCGGGGACGCAAGAGACCCAGTACTTC. The V and J genes are TRBV5-1 and TRBJ2-5; 7 bases are a match to TRBD2. The germline CDR1 and CDR2 sequences are SGHRS and YFSETQ. This CDR3 contains 16 residues. J lost 2 bases, V lost 0 bases, and 7 bases had no gene match.

V gene TRBV4-1 combines with J gene TRBJ2-7, with TRBD1 as a possible D gene (5 bases). Trimming shortened V by 0 bases and J by 3 bases, and 12 bases separated the two germline ends. From germline, CDR1 is MGHRA and CDR2 YSYEKL. CDR3 length: 15 residues. Here the CDR3 DNA reads TGCGCCAGCAGCCAAGAATTTACAGGAGTCTACGAGCAGTACTTC. It is translated as CASSQEFTGVYEQYF.

The chain uses TRBV9 and TRBJ2-2, with 9 bases matching TRBD2. CDR3 size: 16 residues. V shed 0 bases and J 4 bases; nucleotides not matched to a gene: 4. In germline, CDR1 is SGDLS, CDR2 YYNGEE. The CDR3, as DNA: TGTGCCAGCAGCGTAGCCAGCGGGGGGTTCACCGGGGAGCTGTTTTTT. It specifies CASSVASGGFTGELFF.

CDR3 sequence (DNA): TGTGCCAGCAGCTTAGCGACTAGCGGCACAGATTATACGCAGTATTTT. It is translated as CASSLATSGTDYTQYF. The chain links TRBV11-2 to TRBJ2-3; 9 bases fit TRBD2. V was clipped by 1 base and J by 7 bases; unmatched bases: 9. Germline assignment: CDR1 SGHAT and CDR2 FQNNGV. CDR3 length: 16 residues.

This clone was recorded once. The V call is TRBV5-1, the J call TRBJ2-1, with TRBD1 matching over 7 bases. Unmatched junction bases numbered 3, after V lost 4 bases and J lost 5 bases. This CDR3 has 13 residues. Germline assignment: CDR1 SGHRS and CDR2 YFSETQ. CDR3 sequence (DNA): TGCGCCAGCAGCCAACAGGGGAACAATGAGCAGTTCTTC. Its translation: CASSQQGNNEQFF.

The chain is built from TRBV7-9 and TRBJ2-2, with 8 bases matching TRBD2. Germline lookup yields CDR1 SEHNR and CDR2 FQNEAQ (reference sequence). The V segment lost 5 bases and the J segment 6 bases; nucleotides outside the gene matches: 5. The CDR3 has 14 residues. The CDR3 DNA sequence: TGTGCCAGCAGCCCGCTAGCGGGCGCCGGGGAGCTGTTTTTT. Protein: CASSPLAGAGELFF.

Only one count was recorded for this clone. This chain links TRBV24-1 with TRBJ1-1; tentatively, D is TRBD1 (5 bases). The V end lost 10 bases, the J end lost 5 bases, and 16 bases lay between the germline ends. Germline values: CDR1 KGHDR, CDR2 SFDVKD. The CDR3 runs 13 residues. The CDR3 sequence is CATDGQGRTEAFF. CDR3 in DNA: TGTGCCACAGACGGTCAGGGTAGAACTGAAGCTTTCTTT.

The chain has TRBV28 and TRBJ1-2, with TRBD1 matching 8 bases. Germline V gene sequence: CDR1 MDHEN, CDR2 SYDVKM. The trim removed 5 bases at V and 5 bases at J, leaving 4 bases unmatched. This CDR3 comprises 13 residues. The CDR3 coding sequence is TGTGCCAGCAGTATAGACAGGGGTTATGGCTACACCTTC. Amino acids: CASSIDRGYGYTF.

The V and J genes are TRBV7-9 and TRBJ2-1, with 7 bases that match TRBD1. The V and J ends lost 3 bases and 4 bases, in that order; junction bases with no gene match: 3. Germline CDR1 and CDR2: SEHNR and FQNEAQ (reference sequence). This CDR3 comprises 14 residues. DNA for the CDR3: TGTGCCAGCAGCTTCGGGACAGAGTACAATGAGCAGTTCTTC. This encodes CASSFGTEYNEQFF.

In this sample, this clone turned up once. The genes are TRBV5-6 and TRBJ2-7, with TRBD2 as a possible D gene (6 bases). This CDR3 is built from 13 residues. Germline lookup yields CDR1 SGHDT and CDR2 YYEEEE. Deletions cut 4 bases from V and 4 bases from J, with 12 bases between. Written as DNA, the CDR3 is TGTGCCAGCAGCCGGGGGTTATTTTACGAGCAGTACTTC. Its translation is CASSRGLFYEQYF.

This clone was recorded a few times. The chain has TRBV7-9 and TRBJ2-2; 9 bases align to TRBD1. J gave up 4 bases and V 2 bases, and 5 bases lay outside the gene matches. The CDR3 extends over 16 amino acids. The V gene's germline CDR1 is SEHNR and CDR2 FQNEAQ (reference sequence). The CDR3 spells CASSLMRTGVTGELFF. The CDR3 DNA is TGTGCCAGCAGCTTAATGAGGACAGGGGTCACCGGGGAGCTGTTTTTT.

This clone came up a few times. The V gene is TRBV5-1, the J gene TRBJ1-5; possibly TRBD1 for D (5 bases). Per germline, CDR1 SGHRS and CDR2 YFSETQ. V shed 0 bases and J shed 7 bases, with 5 bases lying between them. The CDR3 is made up of 12 amino acids. The CDR3: CASSLEGQPQHF. DNA of the CDR3: TGCGCCAGCAGCTTGGAGGGGCAGCCCCAGCATTTT.

The chain uses TRBV30 and TRBJ2-7, with TRBD2 as a possible D gene (7 bases). Between the trimmed V and J ends, which lost 2 bases and 5 bases, there was a span of 16 bases. The CDR3 is 14 residues long. The germline CDR1 and CDR2 sequences are GTSNPN and SVGIG (reference sequence). The CDR3 nucleotides read TGTGCCTGGAGTCTAGGGGGGGGGCACGACGAGCAGTACTTC. Amino acids: CAWSLGGGHDEQYF. Full variable domain (rest looked up from reference TRBV30 and TRBJ2-7): SQTIHQWPATLVQPVGSPLSLECTVEGTSNPNLYWYRQAAGRGLQLLFYSVGIGQISSEVPQNLSASRPQDRQFILSSKKLLLSDSGFYLCAWSLGGGHDEQYFGPGTRLTVT.

This chain connects TRBV2 to TRBJ2-3; TRBD2 aligns across 8 bases. Per germline, CDR1 SNHLY and CDR2 FYNNEI. With V trimmed by 4 bases and J by 1 base, 4 bases remained unmatched. CDR3 length equals 15 residues. CDR3 protein: CASSVGSGGTDTQYF. The CDR3 DNA sequence: TGTGCCAGCAGTGTTGGTAGCGGGGGCACAGATACGCAGTATTTT.